Listed here are 3 T cell receptor beta chains from one sample, sequenced in a study of cytomegalovirus exposure and HLA in healthy donors. PCR was performed using 60 Vbeta and 13 Jbeta primers. Assay used: immunoSEQ multiplex PCR; TCRdb lists only in-frame clones, some missing. Its clone listing holds roughly 120,000 clones. Specimen: PBMCs. The receptors shown here come from a man aged 35 to 55 in good health and CMV-seronegative.

J is TRBJ2-1 and V is TRBV7-9, with D tentatively TRBD2 (6 bases). Trimming removed 1 base at V and 6 bases at J, with 16 bases between. The CDR3 has 16 residues. Per germline, CDR1 SEHNR and CDR2 FQNEAQ (reference sequence). CDR3 nucleotide sequence: TGTGCCAGCAGCTTAGGAGGAGGGAGCTCCAGCAATGAGCAGTTCTTC. Translating it yields CASSLGGGSSSNEQFF.

The chain combines TRBV29-1 with TRBJ2-7; D might be TRBD2 (6 bases). Germline V gives CDR1 SQVTM, CDR2 ANQGSEA. Trimming stripped 5 bases from V and 0 bases from J, with 14 bases between. The CDR3 has 14 residues. CDR3 nucleotide sequence: TGCAGCGTTACCGGGGGTACGAGCTCCTACGAGCAGTACTTC. It translates to CSVTGGTSSYEQYF.

The chain joins TRBV10-3 to TRBJ2-5; possible D gene TRBD1, 5 bases. Deletions cut 6 bases from V and 12 bases from J, with 14 bases between. There are 11 residues in the CDR3. Germline V gives CDR1 ENHRY, CDR2 SYGVKD. CDR3: CAISVSGLKYF. In nucleotides, the CDR3 is TGTGCCATCAGCGTATCAGGGCTTAAGTACTTC.